This passage covers 18 T cell receptor beta chains from one sample sequenced in a study of blood T cell repertoires in COVID-19. Clones were sequenced by immunoSEQ multiplex PCR, and TCRdb holds only the in-frame ones, with some missing. The sample contains 150,000 to 200,000 clones, under 90% of which appear only once. The sequenced sample was PBMCs or T cells enriched from blood (not recorded which). Source of these receptors: a woman in her fifties or sixties who had recovered from COVID-19.

This clone was recorded a few times. The chain couples TRBV10-2 to TRBJ1-6, with TRBD1 identical over 11 bases. V dropped 4 bases and J dropped 3; count of bases not matched to a gene: 5. The CDR3 is 17 amino acids. Germline CDR1 WSHSY, CDR2 SAAADI. DNA of the CDR3: TGCGCCAGCAGTGTCCGCGGGACAGGGGGCTATAATTCACCCCTCCACTTT. Translating gives CASSVRGTGGYNSPLHF.

The chain carries TRBV5-5 and TRBJ1-4; 7 bases are shared with TRBD1. Trimming cost V 4 bases and J 13 bases; bases outside gene matches: 13. This CDR3 is 14 amino acids long. Germline V CDR1 and CDR2: SGHKS, YYEKEE (reference sequence). CDR3 sequence reads: CASSPTGQAGTLFF. Written as DNA, the CDR3 is TGTGCCAGCAGCCCCACCGGACAGGCTGGGACACTGTTTTTT.

This clone was counted once. The chain is built from TRBV5-1 and TRBJ1-3; maybe TRBD1 (5 bases). Trimming removed 2 bases from V and 2 bases from J, with 8 bases in between. The CDR3 extends over 14 amino acids. Per the germline V gene, CDR1 is SGHRS and CDR2 is YFSETQ. The CDR3 DNA sequence: TGCGCCAGCAGCTTCGACAGAACTGGAAACACCATATATTTT. It encodes CASSFDRTGNTIYF. Full variable domain (missing parts from reference TRBV5-1 and TRBJ1-3): KAGVTQTPRYLIKTRGQQVTLSCSPISGHRSVSWYQQTPGQGLQFLFEYFSETQRNKGNFPGRFSGRQFSNSRSEMNVSTLELGDSALYLCASSFDRTGNTIYFGEGSWLTVV.

V is TRBV21-1 and J is TRBJ2-7; the D call TRBD1 from the table was never checked on the DNA. TRBV21-1 is a recognized pseudogene. CDR3 length: 13 residues. The CDR3 coding sequence is TGTGCCAGCAGCAGGACAGGGGGCGACGAGCAGTACTTC. This encodes CASSRTGGDEQYF.

This clone has just a few counts. This chain connects TRBV5-6 to TRBJ1-1; D unclear. In germline, CDR1 is SGHDT, CDR2 YYEEEE. The V end lost 4 bases, the J end lost 3 bases, and 16 bases lay between the germline ends. This CDR3 spans 15 amino acids. CDR3 residues: CASSGGPRRDTEAFF. CDR3 nucleotides: TGTGCCAGCAGCGGCGGGCCCCGACGTGACACTGAAGCTTTCTTT.

The chain joins TRBV2 to TRBJ1-2; possible D gene TRBD1, 5 bases. With 3 bases removed from V and 8 bases from J, the gap between germline ends came to 10 bases. CDR3 size: 12 residues. Germline V gene lookup returns CDR1 SNHLY and CDR2 FYNNEI. CDR3 protein: CASSDQGGGYTF. For the CDR3, the DNA is TGTGCCAGCAGTGATCAGGGAGGAGGCTACACCTTC.

This rearrangement joins TRBV2 to TRBJ2-5; the D gene is possibly TRBD1 (5 bases). Trimming removed 7 bases from V and 2 bases from J, with 14 bases in between. Germline V gene sequence: CDR1 SNHLY, CDR2 FYNNEI. The CDR3 is made up of 14 amino acids. Here the CDR3 reads CASTKGPLQETQYF. The CDR3 DNA reads TGTGCCAGCACAAAGGGGCCCCTACAAGAGACCCAGTACTTC.

This chain links TRBV18 with TRBJ2-2, with TRBD1 matching 7 bases. CDR1 and CDR2 (germline): KGHSH, LQKENI. The trim removed 4 bases at V and 4 bases at J, leaving 6 bases unmatched. The length of the CDR3 is 15 residues. The CDR3 DNA is TGTGCCAGCTCACGTTCCACAGGGGTCACCGGGGAGCTGTTTTTT. Translating gives CASSRSTGVTGELFF.

The rearrangement uses TRBV7-2 and TRBJ2-1; D not certain. Germline CDR1 and CDR2: SGHTA and FQGNSA. There are 13 residues in the CDR3. Trimming left V 0 bases short and J 3 bases short, with 3 bases between. CDR3 bases: TGTGCCAGCAGCTTAGCCAGCTACAATGAGCAGTTCTTC. It yields the protein CASSLASYNEQFF. The complete variable domain, with remaining parts taken from reference TRBV7-2 and TRBJ2-1, reads GAGVSQSPSNKVTEKGKDVELRCDPISGHTALYWYRQSLGQGLEFLIYFQGNSAPDKSGLPSDRFSAERTGGSVSTLTIQRTQQEDSAVYLCASSLASYNEQFFGPGTRLTVL.

This rearrangement joins TRBV3-1 (or the pseudogene TRBV3-2) to TRBJ1-2; D gene uncertain. The CDR3 is made up of 14 amino acids. Trimming stripped 0 bases from V and 9 bases from J, with 14 bases between. Germline CDR1 LGHDT, CDR2 YNNKEL (reference sequence). CDR3 DNA: TGTGCCAGCAGCCAAGACCAAGGACTAATTAGCTACACCTTC. It encodes CASSQDQGLISYTF.

The V gene is TRBV27, the J gene TRBJ1-2, with D tentatively TRBD1 (6 bases). Trimming took off 0 bases at V and 6 bases at J, with 14 bases between the two ends. Germline V gene data show CDR1 as MNHEY and CDR2 as SMNVEV (reference sequence). This CDR3 contains 15 residues. The CDR3: CASSLSVGARDGYTF. The CDR3 region has the DNA TGTGCCAGCAGTTTATCGGTGGGGGCGCGGGATGGCTACACCTTC.

The chain uses TRBV15 and TRBJ1-2, with 9 bases identical to TRBD1. J lost 8 bases, V lost 3 bases, and 7 bases had no gene match. The CDR3 runs 14 residues. In germline, CDR1 is LNHNV, CDR2 YYDKDF (reference sequence). The CDR3 DNA reads as TGTGCCACCAGCAGGGACAGGGGCATGAAGGGCTACACCTTC. Translation: CATSRDRGMKGYTF.

As DNA, the CDR3 is TGTGCCAGCAGTCCTTCCACCCAGGGGACAGGGAGAGAGACCCAGTACTTC. Amino acid sequence: CASSPSTQGTGRETQYF. The genes are TRBV27 and TRBJ2-5, with 9 bases lining up with TRBD1. Per the germline V gene, CDR1 is MNHEY and CDR2 is SMNVEV (reference sequence). The CDR3 sequence is 17 residues long. V shed 5 bases and J 4 bases; nucleotides not matched to a gene: 14.

This clone was recorded only once. This chain joins TRBV11-2 and TRBJ2-1; TRBD1 is a possible D gene (5 bases). Trimming stripped 1 base from V and 7 bases from J, with 14 bases between. The CDR3 totals 15 residues. The germline CDR1 and CDR2 sequences are SGHAT and FQNNGV. For the CDR3, the DNA is TGTGCCAGCAGCTTAGTAGGGGCAGGTAATAATGAGCAGTTCTTC. This gives the protein CASSLVGAGNNEQFF.

This clone appeared once. V gene TRBV5-1 combines with J gene TRBJ2-7, with 7 nucleotides matching TRBD1. The CDR3 is made up of 14 amino acids. V was pared by 6 bases and J by 4 bases, with 10 bases of the junction left unmatched. Germline assignment: CDR1 SGHRS and CDR2 YFSETQ. The CDR3 spells CASTLGTDYYEQYF. The CDR3 DNA reads TGCGCCAGCACCCTCGGGACAGACTATTACGAGCAGTACTTC.

The chain has TRBV2 and TRBJ1-1; D possibly corresponds to TRBD1 (6 bases). V was pared by 2 bases and J by 1 base, with 11 bases between. CDR1 and CDR2 from the germline V gene are SNHLY and FYNNEI. The CDR3 totals 15 residues. In nucleotides, the CDR3 is TGTGCCAGCAGTGAATTCGGGGGGCAGAACACTGAAGCTTTCTTT. This translates into CASSEFGGQNTEAFF.

The V and J genes are TRBV18 and TRBJ2-1; TRBD1 might be the D (5 bases). The CDR3 sequence is 16 residues long. Germline values: CDR1 KGHSH, CDR2 LQKENI. Trimming stripped 2 bases from V and 5 bases from J, with 16 bases between. In nucleotides, the CDR3 is TGTGCCAGCTCACCAGCTTATGTTCAGGGAAACAATGAGCAGTTCTTC. Amino acid sequence: CASSPAYVQGNNEQFF.

Of note for this clone: At one end, the junction sequence differs from germline, possibly due to a read error. The chain uses TRBV2 and TRBJ1-2; D not certain. The germline CDR1 and CDR2 sequences are SNHLY and FYNNEI. The CDR3 has 10 amino acids. The DNA of the CDR3 is TGTGCCAGCAGCGGTATTGTCCTAAACTTC. The encoded protein is CASSGIVLNF.